This T cell receptor beta chain was captured by sequencing in a study of T cell responses to AZD1222 COVID-19 vaccine. In regard to this clone: Its antigen is currently unknown.

Regarding the study as a whole: White British people made up most donors, females outnumbered males, and clonal diversity was possibly underestimated. Just a handful of AZD1222 recipients were seropositive at baseline. Sampled repertoires all dated from after the peak T cell response.

The table came from immunoSEQ multiplex PCR; TCRdb's copy has only in-frame clones and leaves some out. Among 80,000 to 100,000 clones listed, approximately 86% were seen once. The CDR3 sequence is 14 residues long. The V gene's germline CDR1 is SGHRS and CDR2 YFSETQ. V was clipped by 4 bases and J by 3 bases, with 10 bases between them. The receptor's source is an adult in good health. V and J are TRBV5-1 and TRBJ2-2; no clear D gene. The sample consisted of peripheral blood, taken on day 0 of MenACWY control vaccination. In DNA, the CDR3 is TGCGCCAGCAGCCTACGGGCCGACACCGGGGAGCTGTTTTTT. Protein: CASSLRADTGELFF.